One sample yielded the 8 T cell receptor beta chains listed below, sequenced in a study of blood T cell repertoires in COVID-19. The protocol was immunoSEQ multiplex PCR, while the TCRdb copy is restricted to in-frame clones and leaves out a portion. The table includes 25,000 or so clones, around 87% detected once. The sample consisted of peripheral blood. These receptors came from a man aged 70-80 years with acute or convalescent COVID-19.

V usage is TRBV4-1 and J usage is TRBJ2-3; unclear D gene. Trimming left V 5 bases short and J 4 bases short, with 22 bases between. This CDR3 contains 17 residues. Germline CDR1 is MGHRA and CDR2 is YSYEKL. CDR3 nucleotides: TGCGCCAGCAGCTCCCCCTCGGTCGCGAGAGTGGCAGATACGCAGTATTTT. This encodes CASSSPSVARVADTQYF.

The chain has TRBV29-1 and TRBJ2-1, with 12 bases aligning to TRBD1. The CDR3 is made up of 16 amino acids. Looked up from germline, CDR1 is SQVTM and CDR2 is ANQGSEA. After removal of 5 bases from V and 2 bases from J, the junction contained 7 bases not matched to a gene. CDR3 region: CSVLGQGALAYNEQFF. The DNA for the CDR3 is TGCAGCGTTTTGGGACAGGGGGCGTTAGCCTACAATGAGCAGTTCTTC.

The V and J genes are TRBV5-4 and TRBJ2-5, with TRBD2 matching over 7 bases. V lost 6 bases and J lost 5; bases outside the gene matches: 7. This CDR3 spans 13 amino acids. Germline V gives CDR1 SGHNT, CDR2 YYREEE (reference sequence). CDR3 in amino acids: CASTEGGWETQYF. The CDR3 coding sequence is TGTGCCAGCACTGAGGGAGGGTGGGAGACCCAGTACTTC.

The chain uses TRBV10-3 and TRBJ2-5, with 7 bases identical to TRBD2. The V gene end was trimmed by 5 bases and the J gene end by 0 bases; junction bases not matched to a gene: 3. Germline V CDR1 and CDR2: ENHRY, SYGVKD. The CDR3 loop spans 14 amino acids. The CDR3 DNA is TGTGCCATCAGTAGCGGGACCCACCAAGAGACCCAGTACTTC. This translates into CAISSGTHQETQYF.

This chain links TRBV6-6 with TRBJ1-5, with D possibly being TRBD1 (6 bases). V was pared by 4 bases and J by 1 base, with 14 bases between. The CDR3 runs 16 residues. CDR1 and CDR2 from the germline V gene are MNHNY and SVGAGI (reference sequence). CDR3 region: CASSFTGTMSNQPQHF. The CDR3 nucleotides are TGTGCCAGCAGTTTTACCGGGACAATGAGCAATCAGCCCCAGCATTTT.

The chain employs TRBV5-1 and TRBJ1-6, with TRBD1 as a possible D gene (5 bases). This CDR3 is 14 amino acids long. The ends were cut back, 5 bases at V and 8 bases at J, with 14 bases in the middle. Germline loops: CDR1 SGHRS, CDR2 YFSETQ. The CDR3 region is CASSSGRGDSPLHF. As DNA, the CDR3 is TGCGCCAGCAGTTCGGGCCGGGGGGATTCACCCCTCCACTTT.

The chain couples TRBV2 to TRBJ2-5, with 7 bases lining up with TRBD1. Looked up from germline, CDR1 is SNHLY and CDR2 is FYNNEI. The CDR3 covers 14 residues. After removal of 4 bases from V and 1 base from J, the junction contained 3 bases not matched to a gene. The CDR3 loop is CASSGGQPQETQYF. The CDR3 coding sequence is TGTGCCAGCAGTGGGGGACAGCCCCAAGAGACCCAGTACTTC. Using reference TRBV2 and TRBJ2-5 for the parts outside the CDR3, the full variable domain is EPEVTQTPSHQVTQMGQEVILRCVPISNHLYFYWYRQILGQKVEFLVSFYNNEISEKSEIFDDQFSVERPDGSNFTLKIRSTKLEDSAMYFCASSGGQPQETQYFGPGTRLLVL.

The CDR3 nucleotides are TGCAGCGTTGAAGATGAGTACGGGAGGGATCCAGATACGCAGTATTTT. Translated: CSVEDEYGRDPDTQYF. The chain uses TRBV29-1 and TRBJ2-3; TRBD2 matches at 8 bases. With 0 bases clipped from V and 4 bases from J, the junction kept 9 bases outside the gene matches. The CDR3 spans 16 residues. The germline V gene encodes CDR1 SQVTM and CDR2 ANQGSEA.